These 24 T cell receptor beta chains were sequenced from one sample in a study of T cell responses to AZD1222 COVID-19 vaccine. The table came from immunoSEQ multiplex PCR; TCRdb's copy has only in-frame clones and leaves some out. Among 150,000 to 200,000 clones listed, 80% to 95% were seen once. Source: peripheral blood, taken 28 days after the second AZD1222 dose. The receptors derive from an adult who received the AZD1222 COVID-19 vaccine.

This clone was found once. This rearrangement joins TRBV18 to TRBJ1-5; D gene uncertain. Germline loops: CDR1 KGHSH, CDR2 LQKENI. The CDR3 runs to 17 residues. The germline V and J ends were trimmed by 4 bases and 0 bases, with 16 bases remaining between them. In DNA, the CDR3 is TGTGCCAGCTCACGAGTTAAGGGATGGGATAGCAATCAGCCCCAGCATTTT. Translation gives CASSRVKGWDSNQPQHF.

DNA for the CDR3: TGTGCCAGCAGCCGTATAATGGGGAACACTGAAGCTTTCTTT. It specifies CASSRIMGNTEAFF. This chain connects TRBV7-9 to TRBJ1-1; no clear D gene. From germline, CDR1 is SEHNR and CDR2 FQNEAQ (reference sequence). V was clipped by 5 bases and J by 1 base, with 11 bases between them. CDR3 size: 14 residues.

The chain has TRBV5-1 and TRBJ1-5; D possibly corresponds to TRBD1 (6 bases). V lost 4 bases, J lost 2 bases, and 10 bases lay in between. The germline gives CDR1 SGHRS, CDR2 YFSETQ. This CDR3 has 14 amino acids. The CDR3, as DNA: TGCGCCAGCAGCGTGGGGGCGGGCAATCAGCCCCAGCATTTT. Amino acids: CASSVGAGNQPQHF.

This chain joins TRBV3-1 (or the pseudogene TRBV3-2) and TRBJ1-3; the D gene is possibly TRBD1 (5 bases). CDR3 length: 12 residues. Trimming removed 7 bases from V and 2 bases from J, with 6 bases in between. Germline V CDR1 and CDR2: LGHDT, YNNKEL (reference sequence). DNA of the CDR3: TGTGCCAGCACGGGGGCTGGAAACACCATATATTTT. It translates to CASTGAGNTIYF.

The chain links TRBV7-2 to TRBJ2-1, with D possibly matching TRBD2 (6 bases). Germline CDR1 reads SGHTA; CDR2 reads FQGNSA. The CDR3 contains 18 residues. V dropped 0 bases and J dropped 0 bases, with 15 bases sitting between them. The CDR3 protein is CASSLAGPGLISYNEQFF. The CDR3 bases are TGTGCCAGCAGCTTAGCGGGACCGGGACTCATCTCCTACAATGAGCAGTTCTTC.

CDR3 bases: TGTGCCAGCAGACGACAGGCGCTCTATGGCTACACCTTC. Protein: CASRRQALYGYTF. J is TRBJ1-2 and V is TRBV28, with D maybe TRBD1 (6 bases). V lost 6 bases to trimming and J lost 4 bases, with 12 bases between them. The CDR3 is 13 amino acids. CDR1 is MDHEN and CDR2 is SYDVKM in the germline V gene.

The table lists this clone with a few counts. The chain couples TRBV7-9 to TRBJ1-1; no clear D gene. CDR1 is SEHNR, CDR2 FQNEAQ, per germline (reference sequence). Trimming cost V 1 base and J 2 bases, with 5 bases left between them. CDR3 length equals 13 residues. The CDR3 reads CASSLDRNTEAFF. CDR3 nucleotides: TGTGCCAGCAGCTTAGACCGTAACACTGAAGCTTTCTTT.

The CDR3 DNA sequence: TGTGCCAGCAGCCCAAGGGACAGGGGGCGAGGTCAGCCCCAGCATTTT. It specifies CASSPRDRGRGQPQHF. The chain recombines TRBV7-2 with TRBJ1-5; 12 positions match TRBD1. The germline V gene encodes CDR1 SGHTA and CDR2 FQGNSA. CDR3 length equals 16 residues. V was pared by 5 bases and J by 6 bases, with 8 bases of the junction left unmatched.

The rearrangement joins TRBV28 to TRBJ2-5; D remains ambiguous. Germline V gene lookup returns CDR1 MDHEN and CDR2 SYDVKM. V was clipped by 7 bases and J by 1 base, with 16 bases between them. The CDR3 covers 15 residues. CDR3 sequence reads: CASTRAGSIQETQYF. Written as DNA, the CDR3 is TGTGCCAGCACAAGGGCCGGCAGTATCCAAGAGACCCAGTACTTC.

Remarks on this clone: One end of the junction does not line up with germline, which may come from a read error. The chain is built from TRBV7-7 and TRBJ2-7, with TRBD1 matching over 7 bases. Germline V CDR1 and CDR2: SSHAT, FNYEAQ (reference sequence). The CDR3 extends over 13 amino acids. The CDR3 DNA is TGTGCTAGCAGCCAGCGACAGGGCTACGAGCAGTACTTC. Residues: CASSQRQGYEQYF.

The chain is built from TRBV5-1 and TRBJ2-7; unclear D gene. V dropped 3 bases and J dropped 6 bases, with 25 bases sitting between them. The germline V gene has CDR1 SGHRS and CDR2 YFSETQ. There are 17 residues in the CDR3. The CDR3 sequence is CASSSRRQEFGTGEQYF. Written as DNA, the CDR3 is TGCGCCAGCAGCTCGCGACGACAAGAATTCGGTACGGGCGAGCAGTACTTC.

The chain couples TRBV5-6 to TRBJ2-7, with D perhaps TRBD2 (5 bases). This CDR3 comprises 14 residues. The germline CDR1 and CDR2 sequences are SGHDT and YYEEEE. V was cut by 0 bases and J by 6 bases, with 13 bases left in between. CDR3 amino acids: CASSLASSWREQYF. DNA of the CDR3: TGTGCCAGCAGCTTGGCGTCTAGCTGGCGCGAGCAGTACTTC.

This chain joins TRBV11-2 and TRBJ2-7, with 9 positions matching TRBD1. Germline values: CDR1 SGHAT, CDR2 FQNNGV. CDR3 length equals 14 residues. Trimming cost V 2 bases and J 5 bases; bases outside gene matches: 4. CDR3 in amino acids: CASSLNRQGDEQYF. CDR3 coding DNA: TGTGCCAGCAGCTTAAACAGACAGGGGGACGAGCAGTACTTC.

The V gene is TRBV28, the J gene TRBJ1-2; the D gene is possibly TRBD1 (5 bases). Per the germline V gene, CDR1 is MDHEN and CDR2 is SYDVKM. The V gene lost 5 bases and the J gene lost 2 bases, with 15 bases spanning the gap. The CDR3 consists of 15 residues. The CDR3 protein is CASSPGGRTNYGYTF. The CDR3 DNA is TGTGCCAGCAGTCCCGGCGGCAGGACAAACTATGGCTACACCTTC.

This chain uses TRBV28 with TRBJ2-2; D call uncertain. V was cut by 5 bases and J by 2 bases, with 6 bases left in between. The CDR3 loop spans 13 amino acids. Germline CDR1 reads MDHEN; CDR2 reads SYDVKM. The CDR3 DNA reads TGTGCCAGCAGTATTACTAACACCGGGGAGCTGTTTTTT. It codes for CASSITNTGELFF. The whole variable domain, remainder taken from reference TRBV28 and TRBJ2-2, is DVKVTQSSRYLVKRTGEKVFLECVQDMDHENMFWYRQDPGLGLRLIYFSYDVKMKEKGDIPEGYSVSREKKERFSLILESASTNQTSMYLCASSITNTGELFFGEGSRLTVL.

The CDR3 sequence: CASSEAGPQQYF. In DNA, the CDR3 is TGTGCCAGCAGTGAAGCTGGCCCACAGCAGTACTTC. The chain combines TRBV2 with TRBJ2-7, with unresolved D. The CDR3 contains 12 residues. From germline, CDR1 is SNHLY and CDR2 FYNNEI. The V end lost 0 bases, the J end lost 8 bases, and 8 bases lay between the germline ends. The variable domain in full, with the rest retrieved from reference TRBV2 and TRBJ2-7, is EPEVTQTPSHQVTQMGQEVILRCVPISNHLYFYWYRQILGQKVEFLVSFYNNEISEKSEIFDDQFSVERPDGSNFTLKIRSTKLEDSAMYFCASSEAGPQQYFGPGTRLTVT.

The genes are TRBV6-1 and TRBJ2-1, with D hard to call. The CDR3 loop spans 15 amino acids. Germline V gene data show CDR1 as MNHNS and CDR2 as SASEGT. V lost 0 bases and J lost 0, with 6 bases in between. CDR3 DNA sequence: TGTGCCAGCAGTGAAGCACGGTTCTCCTACAATGAGCAGTTCTTC. Translation gives CASSEARFSYNEQFF.

This clone was detected only a few times. The V gene is TRBV28, the J gene TRBJ1-2; D is perhaps TRBD1 (5 bases). Looked up from germline, CDR1 is MDHEN and CDR2 is SYDVKM. The germline V and J ends were trimmed by 5 bases and 4 bases, with 14 bases remaining between them. The length of the CDR3 is 14 residues. CDR3: CASSLHRDGYGYTF. CDR3 nucleotide sequence: TGTGCCAGCAGTCTACACCGGGACGGCTATGGCTACACCTTC.

The chain links TRBV21-1 to TRBJ2-1; the D segment call TRBD2 is taken from the table without a DNA check. TRBV21-1 is classified as a pseudogene. The CDR3 is 13 residues long. The CDR3 here is CASSRGLYNEQFF. The CDR3 DNA reads TGTGCCAGCAGCAGGGGACTTTACAATGAGCAGTTCTTC.

This chain links TRBV6-5 with TRBJ1-5, with TRBD1 matching 8 bases. Germline V lookup: CDR1 MNHEY, CDR2 SVGAGI. The CDR3 sequence is 15 residues long. The J segment lost 2 bases and the V segment lost 5 bases, leaving 5 bases of the junction unmatched. The CDR3 is CASSQQGGGNQPQHF. CDR3 coding DNA: TGTGCCAGCAGTCAACAGGGGGGAGGCAATCAGCCCCAGCATTTT.

The chain combines TRBV6-2 or TRBV6-3 with TRBJ2-1; D is unclear. Germline CDR1 MNHEY, CDR2 SVGEGT. V lost 6 bases and J lost 6, with 12 bases in between. The CDR3 covers 13 residues. The DNA of the CDR3 is TGTGCCAGCAGCCTGAATAGAGGCAATGAGCAGTTCTTC. Translating it yields CASSLNRGNEQFF.

This clone showed up just once. The chain uses TRBV20-1 and TRBJ1-5, with 8 positions matching TRBD1. CDR3 length equals 15 residues. Per germline, CDR1 DFQATT and CDR2 SNEGSKA (reference sequence). V shed 3 bases, J shed 2 bases, and the junction held 6 bases outside the gene matches. DNA for the CDR3: TGCAGTGCTAGTGGGGGACAGGAGGGCAATCAGCCCCAGCATTTT. This translates into CSASGGQEGNQPQHF.

This clone was picked up a small number of times. The J gene is TRBJ1-2, the V gene TRBV4-2; the D is unclear. Looked up from germline, CDR1 is LGHNA and CDR2 is YNFKEQ. The V and J ends lost 0 bases and 4 bases respectively, with 18 bases between them. The CDR3 length is 17 residues. The CDR3 region has the DNA TGTGCCAGCAGCCAAGATTCCTCGACCGCGCGAGGCTATGGCTACACCTTC. Its translation is CASSQDSSTARGYGYTF.

The chain recombines TRBV11-2 with TRBJ1-2, with a weak D call TRBD1 (6 bases). The CDR3 sequence is 13 residues long. Trimming took off 1 base at V and 5 bases at J, with 8 bases between the two ends. Germline values: CDR1 SGHAT, CDR2 FQNNGV. The CDR3 region has the DNA TGTGCCAGCAGCTTAGGGGGGCCTTATGGCTACACCTTC. Translating it yields CASSLGGPYGYTF.